The 15 T cell receptor beta chains reported below all come from one sample, sequenced in a study of T cells after yellow fever vaccination. Using its own MiXCR run on the 5' RACE reads, TCRdb lists one record per CDR3 protein. Of approximately 61,000 distinct CDR3 sequences in the sample, 7.1% were seen once. Material: CD8+ T cells sorted from PBMCs, obtained on the day of the first yellow fever vaccination. Source of these receptors: a man aged 18 to 30 who received the YFV17D yellow fever vaccine.

This clonotype came up a few times. The chain couples TRBV12-3 or TRBV12-4 to TRBJ1-4; D call uncertain. The length of the CDR3 is 11 residues. V lost 5 bases, J lost 8 bases, and 6 bases lay in between. CDR3 sequence (DNA): TGTGCCAGCAGTACCGGCGAAAAACTGTTTTTT. It codes for CASSTGEKLFF.

This clonotype was counted ten times or more. The chain has TRBV6-2 or TRBV6-3 and TRBJ2-5; D not certain. The germline V gene has CDR1 MNHEY and CDR2 SVGEGT. Trimming cost V 2 bases and J 2 bases, with 3 bases left between them. This CDR3 contains 12 residues. CDR3 bases: TGTGCCAGCAGTTACCAACAAGAGACCCAGTACTTC. Amino acids: CASSYQQETQYF.

Many counts were recorded for this clonotype. The CDR3: CSAPRTDYEQYF. The CDR3 region has the DNA TGCAGTGCCCCAAGGACAGACTACGAGCAGTACTTC. The gene calls are TRBV20-1 and TRBJ2-7; TRBD1 is a possible D gene (6 bases). V gave up 6 bases and J gave up 3 bases, with 12 bases separating them. Germline V gene lookup returns CDR1 DFQATT and CDR2 SNEGSKA (reference sequence). This CDR3 region has 12 residues.

This clonotype was seen a handful of times. The chain is built from TRBV5-4 and TRBJ2-5; D may be TRBD2 (6 bases). CDR1 is SGHNT, CDR2 YYREEE, per germline (reference sequence). Trimming stripped 9 bases from V and 3 bases from J, with 15 bases between. The CDR3 covers 13 residues. The CDR3 coding sequence is TGTGCCAACTCCCGGGACTTGGAAGAGACCCAGTACTTC. Translated, it gives CANSRDLEETQYF.

This clonotype was counted only a few times. V and J are TRBV4-2 and TRBJ2-1; the match to TRBD1 covers 9 bases. Germline trimming cut 7 bases from V and 5 bases from J; bases unmatched to any gene: 6. Germline loops: CDR1 LGHNA, CDR2 YNFKEQ. This CDR3 is 14 amino acids long. The chain's CDR3 is CASKWGQGNNEQFF. For the CDR3, the DNA is TGTGCCAGCAAGTGGGGACAGGGAAACAATGAGCAGTTCTTC.

This clonotype was picked up a small number of times. This chain links TRBV4-1 with TRBJ2-5; D uncertain. V lost 0 bases and J lost 4, with 3 bases in between. The CDR3 loop spans 12 amino acids. From germline, CDR1 is MGHRA and CDR2 YSYEKL. The DNA of the CDR3 is TGCGCCAGCAGCCAAGATCCAGAGACCCAGTACTTC. This gives the protein CASSQDPETQYF.

The chain recombines TRBV5-5 with TRBJ2-1; D unresolved. The CDR3 extends over 14 amino acids. V lost 6 bases and J 7 bases, leaving 17 bases between the germline ends. The germline V gene has CDR1 SGHKS and CDR2 YYEKEE (reference sequence). The CDR3 bases are TGTGCCAGCATCCCGGGTCCTACCGGGAATGAGCAGTTCTTC. This codes for CASIPGPTGNEQFF. Complete variable domain (other parts from reference TRBV5-5 and TRBJ2-1): DAGVTQSPTHLIKTRGQQVTLRCSPISGHKSVSWYQQVLGQGPQFIFQYYEKEERGRGNFPDRFSARQFPNYSSELNVNALLLGDSALYLCASIPGPTGNEQFFGPGTRLTVL.

The V gene is TRBV4-1, the J gene TRBJ2-7; 11 nucleotides align to TRBD2. The CDR3 extends over 14 amino acids. J gave up 12 bases and V 1 base, and 8 bases lay outside the gene matches. Germline CDR1 is MGHRA and CDR2 is YSYEKL. CDR3 nucleotide sequence: TGCGCCAGCAGCCAAGTACCCCTAGCGGGGGGTCTGTACTTC. This encodes CASSQVPLAGGLYF.

This clonotype showed up just a few times. The gene calls are TRBV12-3 or TRBV12-4 and TRBJ2-7, with D unresolved. CDR3 length: 14 residues. V was trimmed by 4 bases and J by 1 base, leaving 11 bases between them. The CDR3 nucleotides are TGTGCCAGCAGTTACGGTGGGGTATCCTACGAGCAGTACTTC. Amino acids: CASSYGGVSYEQYF.

V gene TRBV6-2 or TRBV6-3 combines with J gene TRBJ1-2, with no clear D. The germline V gene encodes CDR1 MNHEY and CDR2 SVGEGT. This CDR3 is built from 16 residues. Trimming cost V 7 bases and J 6 bases, with 24 bases left between them. The CDR3 region is CASTAHGVWQEDGYTF. Here the CDR3 DNA reads TGTGCCAGCACCGCCCATGGGGTTTGGCAGGAGGATGGCTACACCTTC.

This clonotype was picked up many times. The V call is TRBV5-6, the J call TRBJ2-7; D perhaps matches TRBD2 (5 bases). Germline assignment: CDR1 SGHDT and CDR2 YYEEEE. The CDR3 consists of 15 residues. Trimming removed 4 bases at V and 0 bases at J, with 14 bases between. The CDR3 loop reads CASSMLRGSSYEQYF. The CDR3 DNA follows: TGTGCCAGCAGCATGTTACGGGGAAGCTCCTACGAGCAGTACTTC.

This clonotype was found many times. J is TRBJ1-1 and V is TRBV7-9; TRBD1 aligns across 11 bases. The CDR3 is 18 residues long. After removal of 5 bases from V and 4 bases from J, the junction contained 15 bases not matched to a gene. Germline V gene data show CDR1 as SEHNR and CDR2 as FQNEAQ (reference sequence). The CDR3: CASSLVGQGATLSTEAFF. The DNA for the CDR3 is TGTGCCAGCAGCCTCGTCGGACAGGGGGCAACGTTAAGCACTGAAGCTTTCTTT.

This clonotype was found many times. The chain employs TRBV4-1 and TRBJ2-7; D gene uncertain. The ends were cut back, 5 bases at V and 0 bases at J, with 17 bases in the middle. The CDR3 spans 16 residues. CDR1 and CDR2 from the germline V gene are MGHRA and YSYEKL. CDR3 nucleotide sequence: TGCGCCAGCAGCGGATACCTCAAGGACGGCTCCTACGAGCAGTACTTC. Its translation: CASSGYLKDGSYEQYF.

This rearrangement joins TRBV6-4 to TRBJ2-1; D is unresolved. The V and J ends lost 5 bases and 8 bases respectively, with 16 bases between them. Germline V CDR1 and CDR2: MRHNA, SNTAGT. The CDR3 runs 14 residues. CDR3 sequence reads: CASSRQNRLDEQFF. As DNA, the CDR3 is TGTGCCAGCAGTCGACAAAATCGGCTCGATGAGCAGTTCTTC.

This clonotype has a count of ten or more. V usage is TRBV20-1 and J usage is TRBJ2-2, with D possibly TRBD1 on 5 matching bases. CDR3 length: 16 residues. CDR1 is DFQATT and CDR2 is SNEGSKA in the germline V gene (reference sequence). Deletions cut 3 bases from V and 2 bases from J, with 16 bases between. The CDR3 DNA reads TGCAGTGCTAGTATCCAGGCCAGGGCCAACACCGGGGAGCTGTTTTTT. This encodes CSASIQARANTGELFF.